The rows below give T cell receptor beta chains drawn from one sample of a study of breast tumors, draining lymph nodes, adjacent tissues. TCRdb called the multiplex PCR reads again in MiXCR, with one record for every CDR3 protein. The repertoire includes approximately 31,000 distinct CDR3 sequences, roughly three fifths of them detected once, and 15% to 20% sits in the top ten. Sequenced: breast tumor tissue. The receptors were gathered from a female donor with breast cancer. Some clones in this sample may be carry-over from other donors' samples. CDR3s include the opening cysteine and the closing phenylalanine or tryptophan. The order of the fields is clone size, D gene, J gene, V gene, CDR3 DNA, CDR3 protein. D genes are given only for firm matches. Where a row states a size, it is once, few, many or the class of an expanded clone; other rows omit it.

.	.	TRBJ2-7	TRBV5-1	TGCGCCAGCAGCAGGACAGCGAGCTCCTACGAGCAGTACTTC	CASSRTASSYEQYF
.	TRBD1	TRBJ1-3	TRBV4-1	TGCGCCAGCAGCCAACCCTCGGGACAGAGAAACACCATATATTTT	CASSQPSGQRNTIYF
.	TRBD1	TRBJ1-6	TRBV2	TGTGCCAGCAGTGAAAGGGCAGGGGGCCGATCACCCCTCCACTTT	CASSERAGGRSPLHF
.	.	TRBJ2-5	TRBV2	TGTGCCAGCAAAGTCGGAGATACATCGGGGGCCCAGTACTTC	CASKVGDTSGAQYF
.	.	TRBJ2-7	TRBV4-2	TGTGCCAGCAGCCAAGGACTGAACTCCTACGAGCAGTACTTC	CASSQGLNSYEQYF
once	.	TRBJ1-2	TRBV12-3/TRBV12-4	TGTGCCAGCAGTTTTGCAGAGTATGGCTACACCTTC	CASSFAEYGYTF
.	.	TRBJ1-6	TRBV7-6	TGTGCCAGCAGCTTGGCAGGGCTACCCCTCCACTTT	CASSLAGLPLHF
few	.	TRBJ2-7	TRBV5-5	TGTGCCAGCAGCGGGGGGGGGGCTGTGCCATACGAGCAGTACTTC	CASSGGGAVPYEQYF
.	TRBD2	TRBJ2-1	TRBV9	TGTGCCAGCAGCGTAGCTGGGGCGGGAGGACACAATGAGCAGTTCTTC	CASSVAGAGGHNEQFF
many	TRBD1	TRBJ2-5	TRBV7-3	TGTGCCAGCAGCTTAACAGGGGGCGGTGAGACCCAGTACTTC	CASSLTGGGETQYF
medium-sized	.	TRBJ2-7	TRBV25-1	TGTGCCAGCTCGTACGGGAGCTACGAGCAGTACTTC	CASSYGSYEQYF
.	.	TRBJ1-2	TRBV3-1	TGCGCCAGCAGCCCTACGACACAGGTGGAGGGGGACTATGGCTACACCTTC	CASSPTTQVEGDYGYTF
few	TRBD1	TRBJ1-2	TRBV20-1	TGCAGTGCTGGGAAGACAGGGGTTTATGGCTACACCTTC	CSAGKTGVYGYTF
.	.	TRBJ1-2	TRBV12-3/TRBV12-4	TGTGCCAGCAGTCGGACAGAGTATGGCTACACCTTC	CASSRTEYGYTF
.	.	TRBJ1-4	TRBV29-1	TGCAGCGTAGAAGGACGGATGGAAAAACTGTTTTTT	CSVEGRMEKLFF
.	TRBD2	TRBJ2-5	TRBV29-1	TGCAGCGTCCGGACTAGCAAGGAGACCCAGTACTTC	CSVRTSKETQYF
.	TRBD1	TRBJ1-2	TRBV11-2	TGTGCCAGCAGCTTAGGAAACAGGGGGCTTGGCTACACCTTC	CASSLGNRGLGYTF
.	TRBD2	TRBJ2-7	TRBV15	TGTGCCACCAGCAGTGGCCTAGATGGAACTAGCGGCCAATACGAGCAGTACTTC	CATSSGLDGTSGQYEQYF
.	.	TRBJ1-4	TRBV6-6	TGTGCCAGCAGTTATCGTTCAACTAATGAAAAACTGTTTTTT	CASSYRSTNEKLFF
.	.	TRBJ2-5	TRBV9	TGTGCCAGCAGCGTAACAGGGACTCTCTCGGAGACCCAGTACTTC	CASSVTGTLSETQYF
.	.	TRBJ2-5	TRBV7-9	TGTGCCGGCAGCCTGACAGGACAACTAGGGTACTTC	CAGSLTGQLGYF
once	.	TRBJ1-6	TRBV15	TGTGCCACCAGCAGAGTCGCGGGGGACTCACCCCTCCACTTT	CATSRVAGDSPLHF
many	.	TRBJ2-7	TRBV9	TGTGCCAGCAGCCCCCGGCTAGCCGGATACGAGCAGTACTTC	CASSPRLAGYEQYF
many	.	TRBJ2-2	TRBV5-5	TGTGCCAGCAGCTTACTGGCAGCGTTCGGTTATTACACCGGGGAGCTGTTTTTT	CASSLLAAFGYYTGELFF
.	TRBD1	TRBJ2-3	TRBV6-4	TGTGCCAGCAGTGACTCTAGACAGGGGAGCACAGATACGCAGTATTTT	CASSDSRQGSTDTQYF
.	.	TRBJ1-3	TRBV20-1	TGCAGTGCTAGAGATTCTGGAAACACCATATATTTT	CSARDSGNTIYF
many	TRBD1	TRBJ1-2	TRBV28	TGTGCCAGCAGTCTACCGGGGACAGTTCGAGGCTACACCTTC	CASSLPGTVRGYTF
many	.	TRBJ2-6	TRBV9	TGTGCCAGCAGCGTAAGAAGGGAAGGGGCCATATCTGGGGCCAACGTCCTGACTTTC	CASSVRREGAISGANVLTF
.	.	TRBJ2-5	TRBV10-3	TGTGCCATCAGGGAGGCGGAGACCCAGTACTTC	CAIREAETQYF
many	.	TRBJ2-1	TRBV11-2	TGTGCCAGCCGCTTCTCGGACGGTGGCGGCAATGAGCAGTTCTTC	CASRFSDGGGNEQFF
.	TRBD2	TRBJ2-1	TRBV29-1	TGCAGCGTTGAGGAAGGTAGCGGGACTAACGAGCAGTTCTTC	CSVEEGSGTNEQFF
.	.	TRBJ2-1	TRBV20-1	TGCAGTGCCATTAACCAATTCTACAATGAGCAGTTCTTC	CSAINQFYNEQFF
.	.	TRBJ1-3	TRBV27	TGTGCCAGCGGCGGCAGGGCTGGAAACACCATATATTTT	CASGGRAGNTIYF
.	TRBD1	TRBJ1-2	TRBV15	TGTGCCACCAGCCCTGAGGACAGGGAGAACTATGGCTACACCTTC	CATSPEDRENYGYTF
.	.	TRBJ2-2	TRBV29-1	TGCAGCGTGCGACAGGCCGGGGAGCTGTTTTTT	CSVRQAGELFF
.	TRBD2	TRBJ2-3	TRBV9	TGTGCCAGCAGCGCCCTAGCGGGGGGGGGCACAGATACGCAGTATTTT	CASSALAGGGTDTQYF